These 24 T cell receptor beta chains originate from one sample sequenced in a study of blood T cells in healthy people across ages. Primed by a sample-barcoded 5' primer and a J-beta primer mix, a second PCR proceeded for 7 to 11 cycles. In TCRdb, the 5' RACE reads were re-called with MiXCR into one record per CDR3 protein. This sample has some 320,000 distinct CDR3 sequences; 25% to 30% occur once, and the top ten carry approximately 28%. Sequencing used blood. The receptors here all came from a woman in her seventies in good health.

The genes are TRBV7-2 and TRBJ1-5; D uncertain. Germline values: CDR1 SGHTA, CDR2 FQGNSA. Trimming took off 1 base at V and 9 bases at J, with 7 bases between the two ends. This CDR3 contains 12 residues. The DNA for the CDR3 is TGTGCCAGCAGCTTAGAATTAGTGCCCCAGCATTTT. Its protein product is CASSLELVPQHF.

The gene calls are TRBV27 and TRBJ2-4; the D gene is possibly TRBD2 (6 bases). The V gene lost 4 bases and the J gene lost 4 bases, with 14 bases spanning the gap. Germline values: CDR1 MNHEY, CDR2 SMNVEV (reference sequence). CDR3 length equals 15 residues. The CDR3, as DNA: TGTGCCAGCAGTTCAAGGGAGGCAGGGAAAAACATTCAGTACTTC. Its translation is CASSSREAGKNIQYF.

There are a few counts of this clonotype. The CDR3 region is CASRATGTYEQYF. CDR3 coding DNA: TGTGCCAGCAGGGCGACAGGCACCTACGAGCAGTACTTC. The chain is built from TRBV7-9 and TRBJ2-7, with a weak D call TRBD1 (6 bases). The germline V gene has CDR1 SEHNR and CDR2 FQNEAQ (reference sequence). The CDR3 extends over 13 amino acids. V lost 6 bases to trimming and J lost 2 bases, with 11 bases between them.

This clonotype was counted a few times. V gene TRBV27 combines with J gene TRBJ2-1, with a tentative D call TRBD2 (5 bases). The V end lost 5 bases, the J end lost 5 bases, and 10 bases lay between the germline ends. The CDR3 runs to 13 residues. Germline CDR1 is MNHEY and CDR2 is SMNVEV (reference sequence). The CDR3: CASSPGLHNEQFF. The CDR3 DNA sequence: TGTGCCAGCAGTCCCGGACTTCACAATGAGCAGTTCTTC.

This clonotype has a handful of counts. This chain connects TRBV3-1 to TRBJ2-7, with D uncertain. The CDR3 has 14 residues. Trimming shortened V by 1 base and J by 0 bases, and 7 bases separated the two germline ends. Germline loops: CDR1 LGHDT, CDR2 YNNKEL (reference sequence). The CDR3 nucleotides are TGTGCCAGCAGCCAAGGAACAGTCTCCTACGAGCAGTACTTC. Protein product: CASSQGTVSYEQYF.

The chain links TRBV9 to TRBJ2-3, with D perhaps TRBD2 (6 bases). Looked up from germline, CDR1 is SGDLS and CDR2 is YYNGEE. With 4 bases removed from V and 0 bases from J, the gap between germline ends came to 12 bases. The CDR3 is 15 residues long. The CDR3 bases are TGTGCCAGCAGCCGGGACGGGACTAGCACAGATACGCAGTATTTT. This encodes CASSRDGTSTDTQYF.

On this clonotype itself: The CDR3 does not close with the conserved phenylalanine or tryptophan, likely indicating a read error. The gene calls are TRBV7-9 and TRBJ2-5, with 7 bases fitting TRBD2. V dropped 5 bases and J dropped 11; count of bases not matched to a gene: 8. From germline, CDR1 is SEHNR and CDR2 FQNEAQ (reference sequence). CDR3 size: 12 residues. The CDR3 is CASSRGSTPQYV. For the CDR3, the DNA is TGTGCCAGCAGCCGCGGGAGTACGCCGCAGTACGTC.

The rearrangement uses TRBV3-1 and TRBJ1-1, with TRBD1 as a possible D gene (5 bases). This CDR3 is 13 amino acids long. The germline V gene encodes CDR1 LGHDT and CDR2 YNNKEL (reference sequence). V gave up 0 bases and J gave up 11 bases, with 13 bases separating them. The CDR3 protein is CASSQDRGSMAFF. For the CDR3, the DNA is TGTGCCAGCAGCCAAGATCGGGGGTCGATGGCTTTCTTT.

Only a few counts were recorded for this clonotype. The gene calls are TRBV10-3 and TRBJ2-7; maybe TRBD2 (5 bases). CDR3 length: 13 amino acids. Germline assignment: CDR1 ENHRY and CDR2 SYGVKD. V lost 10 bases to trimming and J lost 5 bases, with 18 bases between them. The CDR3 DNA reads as TGTGCCACGAAGGCAAGAGGGCTGAACGAGCAGTACTTC. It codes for CATKARGLNEQYF.

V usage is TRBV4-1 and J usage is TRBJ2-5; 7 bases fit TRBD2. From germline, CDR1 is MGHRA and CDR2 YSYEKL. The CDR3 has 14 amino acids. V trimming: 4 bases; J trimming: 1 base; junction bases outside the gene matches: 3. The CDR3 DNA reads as TGCGCCAGCAGCCGTCTAGCGGTCCAAGAGACCCAGTACTTC. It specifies CASSRLAVQETQYF.

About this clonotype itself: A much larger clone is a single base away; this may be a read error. CDR3 region: CACSEWDGGSAFF. The DNA for the CDR3 is TGTGCCTGCAGTGAATGGGATGGGGGGTCAGCTTTCTTT. The chain combines TRBV25-1 with TRBJ1-1; a weak D match, TRBD1 (5 bases). The CDR3 contains 13 residues. Germline loops: CDR1 MGHDK, CDR2 SYGVNS. The whole variable domain, remainder taken from reference TRBV25-1 and TRBJ1-1, is EADIYQTPRYLVIGTGKKITLECSQTMGHDKMYWYQQDPGMELHLIHYSYGVNSTEKGDLSSESTVSRIRTEHFPLTLESARPSHTSQYLCACSEWDGGSAFFGQGTRLTVV.

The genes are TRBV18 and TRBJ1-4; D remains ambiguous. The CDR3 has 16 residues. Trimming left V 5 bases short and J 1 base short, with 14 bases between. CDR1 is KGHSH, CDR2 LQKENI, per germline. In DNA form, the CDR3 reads TGTGCCAGCTCAGGCCGTCCCCCGGGAACTAATGAAAAACTGTTTTTT. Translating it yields CASSGRPPGTNEKLFF.

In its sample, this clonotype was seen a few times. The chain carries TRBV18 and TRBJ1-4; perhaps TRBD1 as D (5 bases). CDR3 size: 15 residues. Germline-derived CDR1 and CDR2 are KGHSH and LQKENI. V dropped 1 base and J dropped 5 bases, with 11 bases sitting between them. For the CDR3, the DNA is TGTGCCAGCTCACCACAGGGCAGGGTCAATGAAAAACTGTTTTTT. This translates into CASSPQGRVNEKLFF.

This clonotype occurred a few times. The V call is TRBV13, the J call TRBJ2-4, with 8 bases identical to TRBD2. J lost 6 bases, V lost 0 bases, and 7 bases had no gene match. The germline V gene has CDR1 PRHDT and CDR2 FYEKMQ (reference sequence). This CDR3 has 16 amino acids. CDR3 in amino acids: CASSLGRGGSRNIQYF. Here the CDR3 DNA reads TGTGCCAGCAGCTTAGGCCGGGGGGGTAGCAGAAACATTCAGTACTTC.

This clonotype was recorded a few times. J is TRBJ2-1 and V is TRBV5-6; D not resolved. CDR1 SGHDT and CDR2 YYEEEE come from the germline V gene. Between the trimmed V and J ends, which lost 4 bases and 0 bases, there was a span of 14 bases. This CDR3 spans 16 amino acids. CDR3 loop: CASSPRVPFSYNEQFF. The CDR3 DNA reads TGTGCCAGCAGCCCCCGGGTTCCTTTCTCCTACAATGAGCAGTTCTTC.

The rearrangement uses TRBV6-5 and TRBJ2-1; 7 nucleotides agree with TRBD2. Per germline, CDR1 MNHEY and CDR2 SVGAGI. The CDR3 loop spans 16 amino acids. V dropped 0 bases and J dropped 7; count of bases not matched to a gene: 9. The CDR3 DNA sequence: TGTGCCAGCAGTTACTCCGGTGGCGGGAGTAAAAATGAGCAGTTCTTC. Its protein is CASSYSGGGSKNEQFF.

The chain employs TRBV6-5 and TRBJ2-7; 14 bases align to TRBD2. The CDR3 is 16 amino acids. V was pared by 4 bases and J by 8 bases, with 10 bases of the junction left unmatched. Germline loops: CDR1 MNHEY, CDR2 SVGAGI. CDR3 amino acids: CASSSVGLAGGFKQYF. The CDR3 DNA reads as TGTGCCAGCAGTTCCGTCGGACTAGCGGGAGGATTCAAGCAGTACTTC.

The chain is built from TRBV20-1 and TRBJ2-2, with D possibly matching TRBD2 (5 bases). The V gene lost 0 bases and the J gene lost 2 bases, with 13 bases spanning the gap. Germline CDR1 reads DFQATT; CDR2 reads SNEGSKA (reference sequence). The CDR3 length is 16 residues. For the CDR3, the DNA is TGCAGTGCTAGAGATTTTAGCGAGAGTAACACCGGGGAGCTGTTTTTT. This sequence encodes CSARDFSESNTGELFF.

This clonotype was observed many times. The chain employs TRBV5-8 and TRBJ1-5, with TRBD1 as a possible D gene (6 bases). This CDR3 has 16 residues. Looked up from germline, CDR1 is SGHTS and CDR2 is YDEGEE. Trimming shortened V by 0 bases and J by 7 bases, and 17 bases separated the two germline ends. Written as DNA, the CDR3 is TGTGCCAGCAGCTTGGTTTACAGGGCGAAGGAGCAGCCCCAGCATTTT. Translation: CASSLVYRAKEQPQHF.

The CDR3 is CASSLTAPDTQYF. The DNA for the CDR3 is TGTGCCAGCAGTTTGACAGCCCCAGATACGCAGTATTTT. This rearrangement joins TRBV28 to TRBJ2-3, with a tentative D call TRBD1 (5 bases). This CDR3 comprises 13 residues. Germline lookup yields CDR1 MDHEN and CDR2 SYDVKM. V was clipped by 3 bases and J by 4 bases, with 8 bases between them.

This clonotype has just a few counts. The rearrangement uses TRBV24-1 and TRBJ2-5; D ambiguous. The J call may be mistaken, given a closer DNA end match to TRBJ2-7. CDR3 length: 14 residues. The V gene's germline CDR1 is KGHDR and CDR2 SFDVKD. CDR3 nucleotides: TGTGCCACCAGTGATTTGGTCAGGCCCTACGAGCAGTACTTC. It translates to CATSDLVRPYEQYF.

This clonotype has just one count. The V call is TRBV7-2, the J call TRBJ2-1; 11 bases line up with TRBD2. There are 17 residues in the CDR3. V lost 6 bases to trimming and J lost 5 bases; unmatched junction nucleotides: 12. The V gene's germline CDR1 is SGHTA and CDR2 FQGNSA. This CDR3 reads CASSQPGLADRHNEQFF. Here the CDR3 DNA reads TGTGCCAGCAGTCAGCCGGGACTAGCGGACCGTCACAATGAGCAGTTCTTC. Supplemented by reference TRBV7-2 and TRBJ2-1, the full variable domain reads GAGVSQSPSNKVTEKGKDVELRCDPISGHTALYWYRQSLGQGLEFLIYFQGNSAPDKSGLPSDRFSAERTGGSVSTLTIQRTQQEDSAVYLCASSQPGLADRHNEQFFGPGTRLTVL.

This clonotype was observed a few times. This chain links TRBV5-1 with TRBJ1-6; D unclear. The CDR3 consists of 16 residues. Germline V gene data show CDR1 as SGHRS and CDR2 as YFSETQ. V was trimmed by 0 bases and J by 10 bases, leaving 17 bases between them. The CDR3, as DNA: TGCGCCAGCAGCTTGGGGAGGTCTGGGGATGGATCACCCCTCCACTTT. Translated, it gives CASSLGRSGDGSPLHF.

CDR3 nucleotide sequence: TGTGCCAGCAGTAGGTTGTCGTCTACGCAGTATTTT. This codes for CASSRLSSTQYF. The V gene is TRBV6-2 or TRBV6-3, the J gene TRBJ2-3; unclear D gene. The length of the CDR3 is 12 residues. CDR1 MNHEY and CDR2 SVGEGT come from the germline V gene. Trimming removed 5 bases from V and 8 bases from J, with 11 bases in between.